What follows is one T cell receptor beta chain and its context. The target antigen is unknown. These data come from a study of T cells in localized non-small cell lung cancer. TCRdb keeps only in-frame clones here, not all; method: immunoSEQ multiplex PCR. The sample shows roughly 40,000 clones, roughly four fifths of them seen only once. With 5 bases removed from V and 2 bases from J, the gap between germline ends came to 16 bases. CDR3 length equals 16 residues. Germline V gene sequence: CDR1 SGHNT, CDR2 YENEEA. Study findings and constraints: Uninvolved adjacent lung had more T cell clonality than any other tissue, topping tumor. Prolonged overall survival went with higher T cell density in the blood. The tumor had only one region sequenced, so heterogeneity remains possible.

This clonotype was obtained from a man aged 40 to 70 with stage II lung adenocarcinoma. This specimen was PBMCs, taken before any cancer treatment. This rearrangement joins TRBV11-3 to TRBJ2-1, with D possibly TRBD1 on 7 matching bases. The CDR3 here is CASSAGGQGAYNEQFF. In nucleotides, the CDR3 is TGTGCCAGCAGCGCCGGAGGGCAGGGGGCCTACAATGAGCAGTTCTTC.